Following are 9 T cell receptor beta chains from one sample sequenced in a study of regulatory T cells in long-lasting Graves disease (dated by TCRdb to the early 2020s). Libraries were built with multiplex PCR. Instrument on record: Illumina HiSeq 4000. iRepertoire HTBI primers and Arm-PCR amplification of CDR3 regions were used to construct TCR beta libraries. The public reads were run again by TCRdb, first through fastp at Q25 and then through MiXCR, and only productive beta chains were kept. Identical CDR3 protein sequences are pooled into one entry, listed with their most common genes and DNA. Within this sample are some 490,000 distinct CDR3 sequences, with around 11% of them counted one time only. The ten largest clones add up to approximately 9% of the sample. Reading the label with the study, this specimen's time point is: newly diagnosed GD, antithyroid drugs for less than 3 months. For both TCR sequencing and RNA sequencing, RNA was extracted from PBMCs in TRIzol.

These same data were also listed under a study on T cells in Graves' hyperthyroidism and ophthalmopathy.

The source was peripheral blood mononuclear cells (PBMCs), collected at new diagnosis, from a patient treated with antithyroid drugs. These receptors all come from a woman aged 25 to 39 with Graves disease. Donor details come from another sample of the same person, matched by shared clones.

On this clonotype itself: A far larger clone is off by one base, so a read error is likely. The CDR3 does not close with the conserved phenylalanine or tryptophan, likely indicating a read error. The genes are TRBV11-2 and TRBJ2-5; maybe TRBD2 (5 bases). Germline assignment: CDR1 SGHAT and CDR2 FQNNGV. V was pared by 1 base and J by 7 bases, with 19 bases between. This CDR3 has 16 amino acids. CDR3 amino acids: CASSLAGWTTVVTQYY. The DNA for the CDR3 is TGTGCCAGCAGCTTAGCGGGGTGGACCACCGTGGTGACCCAGTACTAC.

This clonotype appeared many times. The chain uses TRBV11-2 and TRBJ2-1; TRBD2 matches at 12 bases. CDR3 length: 14 residues. Unmatched junction bases numbered 6, after V lost 5 bases and J lost 10 bases. Germline V gene data show CDR1 as SGHAT and CDR2 as FQNNGV. CDR3 sequence (DNA): TGTGCCAGCAGCCTGACTAGCGGGAGACACGAGCAGTTCTTC. It encodes CASSLTSGRHEQFF.

This clonotype was observed a handful of times. J is TRBJ2-7 and V is TRBV24-1; TRBD1 matches 8 bases. Germline CDR1 is KGHDR and CDR2 is SFDVKD. Losses at the gene ends were 3 bases for V and 3 bases for J; bases not matched to a gene: 3. The CDR3 is 14 amino acids. The DNA of the CDR3 is TGTGCCACCAGTGATCCGGGGACAGGCTACGAGCAGTACTTC. Translation gives CATSDPGTGYEQYF.

This clonotype was picked up many times. The genes are TRBV20-1 and TRBJ2-4, with 7 bases aligning to TRBD2. V was pared by 3 bases and J by 0 bases, with 5 bases of the junction left unmatched. CDR1 and CDR2 from the germline V gene are DFQATT and SNEGSKA (reference sequence). CDR3 length equals 15 residues. The CDR3 sequence is CSASRAGAAKNIQYF. The CDR3 nucleotides are TGCAGTGCTAGTAGGGCGGGAGCAGCCAAAAACATTCAGTACTTC.

This clonotype has only a few counts. This chain joins TRBV7-9 and TRBJ2-3, with 11 bases identical to TRBD2. The CDR3 loop spans 14 amino acids. J gave up 9 bases and V 2 bases, and 4 bases lay outside the gene matches. The germline V gene encodes CDR1 SEHNR and CDR2 FQNEAQ (reference sequence). The CDR3 here is CASSLPLAGGTQYF. The CDR3 region has the DNA TGTGCCAGCAGCTTACCGCTAGCGGGAGGCACGCAGTATTTT. The whole variable domain, filled in from reference TRBV7-9 and TRBJ2-3, reads DTGVSQNPRHKITKRGQNVTFRCDPISEHNRLYWYRQTLGQGPEFLTYFQNEAQLEKSRLLSDRFSAERPKGSFSTLEIQRTEQGDSAMYLCASSLPLAGGTQYFGPGTRLTVL.

This clonotype has ten or more counts. The J gene is TRBJ1-5, the V gene TRBV27; maybe TRBD1 (6 bases). The CDR3 is made up of 15 amino acids. Trimming stripped 2 bases from V and 5 bases from J, with 13 bases between. The germline V gene encodes CDR1 MNHEY and CDR2 SMNVEV (reference sequence). The CDR3 protein is CASSLSFRGYQPQHF. The CDR3 DNA sequence: TGTGCCAGCAGTTTAAGCTTCAGGGGTTATCAGCCCCAGCATTTT.

This clonotype was observed at least ten times. The V and J genes are TRBV18 and TRBJ1-1; D gene uncertain. V was trimmed by 6 bases and J by 4 bases, leaving 15 bases between them. The CDR3 is 14 residues long. Germline CDR1 is KGHSH and CDR2 is LQKENI. The DNA for the CDR3 is TGTGCCAGCTCGGACTTCCAGGTAGTCACTGAAGCTTTCTTT. It yields the protein CASSDFQVVTEAFF.

This clonotype was seen a handful of times. J is TRBJ2-4 and V is TRBV20-1; D gene unclear. V dropped 0 bases and J dropped 6 bases, with 15 bases sitting between them. The germline gives CDR1 DFQATT, CDR2 SNEGSKA (reference sequence). The CDR3 sequence is 15 residues long. CDR3 sequence (DNA): TGCAGTGCTAGAGATCAGACTCGTCTGGGAAACATTCAGTACTTC. It translates to CSARDQTRLGNIQYF.

This clonotype was seen ten or more times. The chain joins TRBV6-5 to TRBJ1-5; D possibly corresponds to TRBD1 (6 bases). The CDR3 has 16 amino acids. Trimming removed 4 bases at V and 0 bases at J, with 13 bases between. CDR1 and CDR2 (germline): MNHEY, SVGAGI. The CDR3 protein is CASSSRGKYSNQPQHF. The CDR3 region has the DNA TGTGCCAGCAGTTCCAGGGGTAAATATAGCAATCAGCCCCAGCATTTT.